This T cell receptor (beta chain) was recorded in a study of blood T cell repertoires in COVID-19. Original data processing: Reference gene primer amplification gave nucleated cell count estimates. TCRdb's copy holds only in-frame clones and misses some; the assay was immunoSEQ multiplex PCR. V and J calls and clone size are given by that table; D and trimming were obtained from the DNA. The table includes a few hundred thousand clones, 65% to 85% detected once. A Seattle source enrolled patients during active infection and followed them longitudinally. Sequencing was carried out using peripheral blood. This TCR was sampled from a person aged 70 to 79 with COVID-19, enrolled during active disease.

Here the CDR3 reads CASSFQTTEKLFF. The DNA of the CDR3 is TGCGCCAGCAGCTTCCAAACAACTGAAAAACTGTTTTTT. The rearrangement uses TRBV4-3 and TRBJ1-4; D remains unclear. V lost 5 bases, J lost 7 bases, and 11 bases lay in between. Germline CDR1 is LGHNA and CDR2 is YSLEER. The CDR3 loop spans 13 amino acids.